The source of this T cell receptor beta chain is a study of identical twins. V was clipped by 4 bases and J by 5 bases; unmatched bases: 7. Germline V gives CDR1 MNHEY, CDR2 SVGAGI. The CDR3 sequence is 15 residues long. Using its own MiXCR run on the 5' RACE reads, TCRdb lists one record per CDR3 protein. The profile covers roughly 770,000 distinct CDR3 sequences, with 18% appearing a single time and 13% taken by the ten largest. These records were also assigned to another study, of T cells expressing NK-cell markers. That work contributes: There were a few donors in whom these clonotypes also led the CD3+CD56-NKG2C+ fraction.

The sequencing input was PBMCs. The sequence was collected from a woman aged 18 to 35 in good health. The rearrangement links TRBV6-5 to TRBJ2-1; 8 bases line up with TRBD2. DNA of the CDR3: TGTGCCAGCAGTTCTCCCGGGGGGGGAGACAATGAGCAGTTCTTC. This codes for CASSSPGGGDNEQFF.